The 18 T cell receptor beta chains listed next were all sequenced from one sample in a study of T cells after yellow fever vaccination. TCRdb ran MiXCR on the 5' RACE reads and lists one entry per CDR3 protein. The table lists roughly 300,000 distinct CDR3 sequences, roughly 8.3% of them singletons, with 17% in the top ten. The material was PBMCs, obtained 35 to 50 days after the first yellow fever vaccination. These receptors were taken from a man aged 18 to 30 who received the YFV17D yellow fever vaccine.

This clonotype was picked up a small number of times. The chain uses TRBV12-3 or TRBV12-4 and TRBJ2-7; 10 bases align to TRBD1. V shed 5 bases and J 7 bases; nucleotides not matched to a gene: 8. The CDR3 has 14 amino acids. In DNA, the CDR3 is TGTGCCAGCAGTCTGACAGGGGGCACGGGGGAGCAGTACTTC. It translates to CASSLTGGTGEQYF.

The table lists this clonotype with a few counts. This rearrangement joins TRBV4-1 to TRBJ1-4; tentative D call: TRBD1 (6 bases). Germline V gives CDR1 MGHRA, CDR2 YSYEKL. The CDR3 loop spans 14 amino acids. V was clipped by 2 bases and J by 6 bases, with 10 bases between them. CDR3 sequence (DNA): TGCGCCAGCAGCCAACAGGGGCGGGATGAAAAACTGTTTTTT. It translates to CASSQQGRDEKLFF.

As concerns this clonotype: Sequence at one end of the junction differs from germline and may be a read error. The V and J genes are TRBV7-9 and TRBJ1-1, with TRBD1 as a possible D gene (5 bases). CDR1 is SEHNR and CDR2 is FQNEAQ in the germline V gene (reference sequence). The CDR3 extends over 14 amino acids. The CDR3 DNA sequence: TGTGCCAGCAGCCCCCACTTTACCATACAGGAGGCCTCCTTT. This translates into CASSPHFTIQEASF.

This clonotype has only a few counts. This chain uses TRBV12-3 or TRBV12-4 with TRBJ2-7; D is unresolved. Trimming stripped 7 bases from V and 1 base from J, with 5 bases between. The CDR3 covers 11 residues. The CDR3 region is CASMKSYEQYF. The CDR3 DNA reads TGTGCCAGCATGAAGTCCTACGAGCAGTACTTC.

The sample holds many counts of this clonotype. V is TRBV27 and J is TRBJ2-3; 8 nucleotides align to TRBD2. This CDR3 spans 17 amino acids. The trim removed 3 bases at V and 4 bases at J, leaving 12 bases unmatched. Germline loops: CDR1 MNHEY, CDR2 SMNVEV (reference sequence). Here the CDR3 reads CASSFIGVGTSSDTQYF. Here the CDR3 DNA reads TGTGCCAGCAGTTTTATTGGTGTAGGGACTAGTTCAGATACGCAGTATTTT.

V gene TRBV4-3 combines with J gene TRBJ2-3; D is uncertain. V shed 0 bases and J shed 4 bases, with 11 bases lying between them. The germline V gene has CDR1 LGHNA and CDR2 YSLEER. This CDR3 is 15 amino acids long. The CDR3 DNA sequence: TGCGCCAGCAGCCAAGATTTTGAAGCCGCAGATACGCAGTATTTT. Translating gives CASSQDFEAADTQYF.

The V call is TRBV27, the J call TRBJ2-1, with unresolved D. The CDR3 is made up of 15 amino acids. V shed 0 bases and J shed 1 base, with 7 bases lying between them. Germline V gene data show CDR1 as MNHEY and CDR2 as SMNVEV (reference sequence). CDR3 nucleotides: TGTGCCAGCAGTTTATCTGATGGGTCCTACAATGAGCAGTTCTTC. Amino acids: CASSLSDGSYNEQFF.

This clonotype was seen at least ten times. The chain is built from TRBV18 and TRBJ1-1; possibly TRBD1 for D (5 bases). This CDR3 region has 14 residues. The germline V gene has CDR1 KGHSH and CDR2 LQKENI. Between the trimmed V and J ends, which lost 1 base and 3 bases, there was a span of 9 bases. CDR3 loop: CASSPLGDYTEAFF. The DNA of the CDR3 is TGTGCCAGCTCACCACTCGGGGACTACACTGAAGCTTTCTTT.

There are many counts of this clonotype. The chain has TRBV5-1 and TRBJ1-3; D is undetermined. CDR3 length: 15 residues. The germline gives CDR1 SGHRS, CDR2 YFSETQ. The V and J ends lost 1 base and 2 bases respectively, with 10 bases between them. CDR3 region: CASSLLMGTGNTIYF. The DNA of the CDR3 is TGCGCCAGCAGCTTGCTGATGGGGACTGGAAACACCATATATTTT.

The V call is TRBV29-1, the J call TRBJ2-5, with no clear D. Trimming removed 2 bases from V and 2 bases from J, with 9 bases in between. The V gene's germline CDR1 is SQVTM and CDR2 ANQGSEA. The CDR3 has 13 amino acids. In nucleotides, the CDR3 is TGCAGCGTTGAATGGGCCCCGCAAGAGACCCAGTACTTC. It codes for CSVEWAPQETQYF.

This clonotype occurred a few times. The chain joins TRBV19 to TRBJ1-1; 8 positions agree with TRBD1. V shed 7 bases and J 4 bases; nucleotides not matched to a gene: 8. The germline V gene has CDR1 LNHDA and CDR2 SQIVND (reference sequence). This CDR3 is built from 14 residues. The CDR3 protein is CASNPPDRGTEAFF. The CDR3 coding sequence is TGTGCCAGTAACCCGCCAGACAGGGGCACTGAAGCTTTCTTT.

This clonotype was detected a few times. This chain connects TRBV5-1 to TRBJ2-3, with a weak D call TRBD2 (5 bases). The V and J ends lost 1 base and 1 base respectively, with 13 bases between them. Germline CDR1 reads SGHRS; CDR2 reads YFSETQ. The CDR3 extends over 16 amino acids. The CDR3 loop reads CASSLIGGTRTDTQYF. The DNA of the CDR3 is TGCGCCAGCAGCTTGATCGGAGGCACACGCACAGATACGCAGTATTTT.

The J gene is TRBJ2-5, the V gene TRBV18; possibly TRBD2 for D (5 bases). This CDR3 spans 15 amino acids. Between the trimmed V and J ends, which lost 3 bases and 3 bases, there was a span of 14 bases. Germline-derived CDR1 and CDR2 are KGHSH and LQKENI. CDR3 sequence: CASSPPPDSEETQYF. The CDR3 nucleotides are TGTGCCAGCTCACCCCCTCCGGACTCCGAAGAGACCCAGTACTTC.

This clonotype was seen only a few times. The CDR3 sequence is CASSLDAMSRPGELFF. The CDR3, as DNA: TGTGCCAGCAGCTTAGACGCAATGAGTAGACCCGGGGAGCTGTTTTTT. The chain employs TRBV7-3 and TRBJ2-2; D is unresolved. V shed 2 bases and J shed 6 bases, with 16 bases lying between them. Germline CDR1 is SGHTA and CDR2 is FQGTGA. The CDR3 spans 16 residues.

The chain uses TRBV4-3 and TRBJ2-3; 15 bases map to TRBD2. The CDR3 extends over 15 amino acids. The germline V gene encodes CDR1 LGHNA and CDR2 YSLEER. V dropped 4 bases and J dropped 6; count of bases not matched to a gene: 2. The CDR3 is CASSPGTSGGDTQYF. CDR3 nucleotide sequence: TGCGCCAGCAGCCCCGGGACTAGCGGGGGGGATACGCAGTATTTT.

This clonotype was observed a handful of times. V gene TRBV4-3 combines with J gene TRBJ1-1; no firm D call. Germline V CDR1 and CDR2: LGHNA, YSLEER. The length of the CDR3 is 16 residues. The germline V and J ends were trimmed by 2 bases and 0 bases, with 13 bases remaining between them. Here the CDR3 DNA reads TGCGCCAGCAGCCAAAAGATCAACATAATGAACACTGAAGCTTTCTTT. Its translation: CASSQKINIMNTEAFF.

Many counts were recorded for this clonotype. The chain is built from TRBV30 and TRBJ2-3, with TRBD2 matching over 8 bases. Trimming removed 5 bases from V and 5 bases from J; junction bases left unmatched: 12. CDR1 is GTSNPN and CDR2 is SVGIG in the germline V gene (reference sequence). The CDR3 extends over 15 amino acids. Written as DNA, the CDR3 is TGTGCCTGGCATAGCGGGGAAACCCAAATAGATACGCAGTATTTT. It specifies CAWHSGETQIDTQYF.

The J gene is TRBJ2-5, the V gene TRBV7-8, with D hard to call. From germline, CDR1 is SGHVS and CDR2 FQNEAQ. With 0 bases removed from V and 2 bases from J, the gap between germline ends came to 7 bases. The CDR3 totals 14 residues. For the CDR3, the DNA is TGTGCCAGCAGCTTAGCCCCGTCGCAAGAGACCCAGTACTTC. This gives the protein CASSLAPSQETQYF.